This T cell receptor (beta chain) appears in the sequencing data of a study of graft-versus-host responses after intestinal transplantation. Clones were sequenced by immunoSEQ multiplex PCR, and TCRdb holds only the in-frame ones, with some missing. The sample includes more than 8,000 clones, around 93% of them seen just once. As regards this clone: Its antigen remains unknown.

The study's findings and limits: Recipient bone marrow held GvH clones, some seen earlier in ileum or blood.

V trimming: 5 bases; J trimming: 5 bases; junction bases outside the gene matches: 15. CDR1 is SGHVS, CDR2 FQNEAQ, per germline. The CDR3 has 17 residues. The J gene is TRBJ2-1, the V gene TRBV7-8, with TRBD1 identical over 7 bases. This clonotype was obtained from a human patient who received an intestinal transplant, so some T cells may come from the graft donor. The source was PBMCs, collected around 30 days after intestinal transplant. The DNA for the CDR3 is TGTGCCAGCAGCAATCCCCGGTCAGGGGGAGACCACAATGAGCAGTTCTTC. As protein: CASSNPRSGGDHNEQFF.